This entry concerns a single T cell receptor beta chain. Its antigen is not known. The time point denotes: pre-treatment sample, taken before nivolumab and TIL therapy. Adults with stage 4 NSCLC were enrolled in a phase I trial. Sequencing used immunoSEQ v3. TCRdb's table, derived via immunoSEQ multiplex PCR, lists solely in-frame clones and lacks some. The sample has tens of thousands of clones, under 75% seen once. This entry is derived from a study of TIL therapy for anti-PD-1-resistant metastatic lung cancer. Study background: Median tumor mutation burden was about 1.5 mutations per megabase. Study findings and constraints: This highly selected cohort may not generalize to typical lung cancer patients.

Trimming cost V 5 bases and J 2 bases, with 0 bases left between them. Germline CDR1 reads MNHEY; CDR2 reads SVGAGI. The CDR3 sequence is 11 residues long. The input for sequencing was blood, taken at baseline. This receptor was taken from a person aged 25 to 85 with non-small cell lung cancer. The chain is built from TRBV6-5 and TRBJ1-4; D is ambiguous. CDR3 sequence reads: CASSTNEKLFF. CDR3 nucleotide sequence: TGTGCCAGCAGTACTAATGAAAAACTGTTTTTT.